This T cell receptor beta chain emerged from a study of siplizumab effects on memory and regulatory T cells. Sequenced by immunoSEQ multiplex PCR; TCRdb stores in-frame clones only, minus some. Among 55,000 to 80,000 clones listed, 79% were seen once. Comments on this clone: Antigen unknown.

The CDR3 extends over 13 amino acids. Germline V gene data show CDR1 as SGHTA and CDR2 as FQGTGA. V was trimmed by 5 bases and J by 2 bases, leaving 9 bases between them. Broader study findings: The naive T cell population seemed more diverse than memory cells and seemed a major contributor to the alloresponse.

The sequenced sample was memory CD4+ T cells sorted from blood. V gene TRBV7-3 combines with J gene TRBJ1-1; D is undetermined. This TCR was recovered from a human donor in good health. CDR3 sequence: CASSVNRNTEAFF. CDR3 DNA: TGTGCCAGCAGCGTAAACAGAAACACTGAAGCTTTCTTT.